The rows below give T cell receptor beta chains drawn from one sample of a study of blood T cell repertoires in COVID-19. Produced via immunoSEQ multiplex PCR; TCRdb's table is partial and in-frame only. The sample contains tens of thousands of clones, roughly 90% of which appear only once. Sequencing used peripheral blood. These receptors came from a woman of 80 years or more with active COVID-19. The CDR3 runs from the conserved cysteine through the conserved F or W. A D gene is named only where the DNA matches it firmly. Clone size is given for some rows only: seen once, a few or many times, or a class if the clone is expanded.

v_call	d_call	clone_size	j_call	cdr3_aa	cdr3_nt
TRBV5-4	TRBD2	.	TRBJ2-5	CASSLRLAGETQYF	TGTGCCAGCAGCTTGCGGCTAGCGGGGGAGACCCAGTACTTC
TRBV7-6	TRBD1	.	TRBJ1-1	CASSVPGTGGTEAFF	TGTGCCAGCAGCGTACCCGGGACAGGGGGGACTGAAGCTTTCTTT
TRBV30	.	.	TRBJ2-6	CAWSLSPVPGANVLTF	TGTGCCTGGAGTCTCTCCCCGGTACCCGGGGCCAACGTCCTGACTTTC
TRBV19	TRBD1	.	TRBJ2-5	CASSSRTGDVRETQYF	TGTGCCAGTAGTTCTCGGACAGGGGACGTGCGAGAGACCCAGTACTTC
TRBV7-8	TRBD2	.	TRBJ2-1	CASTPRGESANEQFF	TGTGCCAGCACACCTCGGGGGGAATCGGCCAATGAGCAGTTCTTC
TRBV9	.	.	TRBJ2-1	CASSRGGDEQFF	TGTGCCAGCAGCCGAGGGGGGGATGAGCAGTTCTTC
TRBV19	.	.	TRBJ1-5	CASSIDLNQPQHF	TGTGCCAGTAGTATAGATCTGAATCAGCCCCAGCATTTT
TRBV7-9	TRBD1	.	TRBJ2-5	CASSGRQGGIHGTQYF	TGTGCCAGCAGCGGACGACAGGGGGGAATTCACGGGACCCAGTACTTC
TRBV27	TRBD1	few	TRBJ1-3	CASSAGQGAGNTIYF	TGTGCCAGCTCTGCGGGACAGGGGGCAGGAAACACCATATATTTT
TRBV29-1	.	.	TRBJ2-5	CSVEDHLGVFGETQYF	TGCAGCGTTGAAGACCACCTCGGGGTTTTTGGGGAGACCCAGTACTTC
TRBV6-2/TRBV6-3	.	.	TRBJ2-7	CASSKGLKTYEQYF	TGTGCCAGCAGTAAGGGACTTAAGACCTACGAGCAGTACTTC
TRBV30	TRBD2	once	TRBJ2-1	CAWIASGGQGFF	TGTGCCTGGATCGCTAGCGGGGGCCAGGGGTTCTTC
TRBV28	.	.	TRBJ1-3	CASRPGGARNTIYF	TGTGCCAGCAGACCTGGGGGGGCGAGGAACACCATATATTTT
TRBV10-1	TRBD1	.	TRBJ1-5	CASRNGTGPVCQPQHF	TGCGCCAGCCGAAATGGGACAGGCCCCGTTTGTCAGCCCCAGCATTTT
TRBV13	.	.	TRBJ2-5	CASSLLDRTPQETQYF	TGTGCCAGCAGCCTCCTTGACAGGACCCCGCAAGAGACCCAGTACTTC
TRBV30	TRBD1	.	TRBJ2-5	CAWSGYTIGQGRETQYF	TGTGCCTGGAGTGGCTACACTATCGGACAGGGCCGAGAGACCCAGTACTTC
TRBV4-3	.	.	TRBJ2-6	CASSPTASGANVLTF	TGCGCCAGCAGCCCAACAGCCTCTGGGGCCAACGTCCTGACTTTC
TRBV28	TRBD2	once	TRBJ2-5	CASSPRLAGVETQYF	TGTGCCAGCAGTCCCCGACTAGCGGGGGTGGAGACCCAGTACTTC
TRBV5-4	TRBD1	.	TRBJ1-2	CASSLGGRGRGYTF	TGTGCCAGCAGCTTAGGGGGCCGCGGGCGTGGCTACACCTTC
TRBV18	TRBD1	.	TRBJ1-2	CASSPPEGGRDYGYTF	TGTGCCAGCTCACCACCGGAAGGGGGCCGGGACTATGGCTACACCTTC
TRBV19	TRBD1	.	TRBJ2-2	CASSHGDRAGELFF	TGTGCCAGTAGTCACGGGGACAGAGCCGGGGAGCTGTTTTTT
TRBV18	.	.	TRBJ2-7	CASSPQGNYEQYF	TGTGCCAGCTCACCCCAGGGAAACTACGAGCAGTACTTC
TRBV4-3	TRBD1	.	TRBJ1-6	CASSQQRTGRNNSPLHF	TGCGCCAGCAGCCAACAACGGACAGGGCGGAATAATTCACCCCTCCACTTT
TRBV18	TRBD2	.	TRBJ2-3	CASSPRASGASTDTQYF	TGTGCCAGCTCACCACGGGCTAGCGGAGCTAGCACAGATACGCAGTATTTT
TRBV10-3	.	.	TRBJ1-1	CAINNRVNTEAFF	TGTGCCATCAACAACAGGGTGAACACTGAAGCTTTCTTT
TRBV28	.	few	TRBJ1-1	CASRTGGTGNTEAFF	TGTGCCAGCAGAACGGGAGGCACTGGGAACACTGAAGCTTTCTTT